Listed below are T cell receptor beta chains from one sample, sequenced in a study of blood T cell repertoires in COVID-19. Assay used: immunoSEQ multiplex PCR; TCRdb lists only in-frame clones, some missing. The table has about 260,000 clones, about 86% seen once. The sequenced material came from peripheral blood. These receptors originate from a man in his thirties or forties with active or convalescent COVID-19. CDR3s include the opening cysteine and the closing phenylalanine or tryptophan. The D gene is left open where the match is weak. The size entry is marked missing in some rows and otherwise reads once, few, many or a size class.

D gene	V gene	clone size	J gene	CDR3 protein	CDR3 DNA
TRBD2	TRBV4-3	.	TRBJ2-5	CASSQDASGQETQYF	TGCGCCAGCAGCCAAGACGCTAGCGGACAAGAGACCCAGTACTTC
.	TRBV5-5	.	TRBJ2-7	CASSLGRSVGYEQYF	TGTGCCAGCAGCTTGGGAAGGAGTGTAGGTTACGAGCAGTACTTC
.	TRBV19	few	TRBJ2-3	CASSGGQPLDTQYF	TGTGCCAGTAGTGGCGGACAGCCGTTGGATACGCAGTATTTT
TRBD1	TRBV10-1	.	TRBJ1-1	CASSDIGTGPNEAFF	TGCGCCAGCAGTGATATCGGGACAGGTCCAAATGAAGCTTTCTTT
TRBD2	TRBV9	.	TRBJ2-1	CASSRLAGGPVVNEQFF	TGTGCCAGCAGCCGACTAGCGGGGGGCCCAGTTGTCAATGAGCAGTTCTTC
.	TRBV4-1	.	TRBJ2-3	CASSQDLGQGISTDTQYF	TGCGCCAGCAGCCAAGATCTGGGGCAGGGAATTAGTACAGATACGCAGTATTTT
TRBD1	TRBV7-9	.	TRBJ1-4	CASSTRDRDEKLFF	TGTGCCAGCAGCACCCGGGACAGGGATGAAAAACTGTTTTTT
.	TRBV19	.	TRBJ1-5	CAAGGPQSGVLGSLRGQPQHF	TGTGCCGCGGGCGGTCCCCAAAGTGGTGTATTGGGATCGCTTCGTGGTCAGCCCCAGCATTTT
TRBD2	TRBV7-8	.	TRBJ2-3	CASGPIAGESTDTQYF	TGTGCCAGCGGACCGATAGCGGGTGAATCCACAGATACGCAGTATTTT
.	TRBV20-1	.	TRBJ2-3	CSARSTDTQYF	TGCAGTGCTAGGTCGACAGATACGCAGTATTTT
.	TRBV10-1	once	TRBJ2-3	CASSDLERDAQYF	TGCGCCAGCAGTGATCTAGAGAGAGATGCGCAGTATTTT